This T cell receptor (beta chain) was obtained from a study of cytomegalovirus exposure and HLA in healthy donors. General observations from the study: Across donors, most TCRs were seen rarely, yet some public ones were widespread. It was reported in a later analysis that an Asian-associated ancestry cluster showed fewer N-insertions than the approximately 700-donor mean.

In this sample, this clone turned up once. Its antigen is currently unknown. The PCR made use of 60 Vbeta and 13 Jbeta primers. Some clones are missing from TCRdb's copy, which holds only in-frame ones; the method was immunoSEQ multiplex PCR. The sample holds around 130,000 clones, about three quarters seen once. There are 18 residues in the CDR3. Trimming took off 4 bases at V and 2 bases at J, with 23 bases between the two ends. The germline V gene has CDR1 SGHVS and CDR2 FQNEAQ. The chain recombines TRBV7-8 with TRBJ2-5; D is possibly TRBD2 (5 bases). The sequence was obtained from a man aged 40-50 years in good health and CMV-seropositive. The sequencing input was PBMCs. For the CDR3, the DNA is TGTGCCAGCAGCTCGCAGGTAGTTCGGGGTAGGCCTCAAGAGACCCAGTACTTC. This translates into CASSSQVVRGRPQETQYF. Full variable domain (outside the CDR3, taken from reference TRBV7-8 and TRBJ2-5): GAGVSQSPRYKVAKRGQDVALRCDPISGHVSLFWYQQALGQGPEFLTYFQNEAQLDKSGLPSDRFFAERPEGSVSTLKIQRTQQEDSAVYLCASSSQVVRGRPQETQYFGPGTRLLVL.